These 3 T cell receptor beta chains share one sample of origin, sequenced in a study of blood T cell repertoires in COVID-19. The protocol was immunoSEQ multiplex PCR, while the TCRdb copy is restricted to in-frame clones and leaves out a portion. The sample holds hundreds of thousands of clones, 85% to 90% seen once. The specimen was PBMCs or T cells enriched from blood (not recorded which). All receptors derive from a woman aged 18-29 years who had recovered from COVID-19.

Written as DNA, the CDR3 is TGCGCCAGCAGCCCGGGACAGACAGGTGAGCAGTACTTC. It encodes CASSPGQTGEQYF. This chain uses TRBV5-1 with TRBJ2-7; 7 nucleotides line up with TRBD1. CDR1 and CDR2 (germline): SGHRS, YFSETQ. This CDR3 contains 13 residues. Trimming cost V 4 bases and J 7 bases; bases outside gene matches: 8.

CDR3 in DNA: TGTGCCAGCTCACCTAGGGGCGGGGCAGACTATGGCTACACCTTC. Translation gives CASSPRGGADYGYTF. The rearrangement joins TRBV18 to TRBJ1-2; possible D gene TRBD1, 5 bases. The CDR3 sequence is 15 residues long. The V end lost 3 bases, the J end lost 3 bases, and 14 bases lay between the germline ends. Per germline, CDR1 KGHSH and CDR2 LQKENI.

The V and J genes are TRBV30 and TRBJ1-2; D perhaps matches TRBD1 (6 bases). Germline CDR1 reads GTSNPN; CDR2 reads SVGIG (reference sequence). Trimming removed 4 bases at V and 13 bases at J, with 13 bases between. This CDR3 region has 10 residues. The CDR3 is CAWKQGVCTF. The CDR3 DNA reads as TGTGCCTGGAAACAGGGTGTCTGCACCTTC.